The present TCR beta chain was sequenced within a study of CD8 T cell repertoires and HIV-1 epitope variants. TCRdb's table, derived via immunoSEQ multiplex PCR, lists solely in-frame clones and lacks some. This sample yields more than 85,000 clones, of which roughly four fifths are seen a single time; more than 25% belongs to the top ten. This clone showed up just once. Trimming cost V 1 base and J 4 bases, with 5 bases left between them. The CDR3 is made up of 13 amino acids. In germline, CDR1 is SGHTA, CDR2 FQGTGA. V usage is TRBV7-3 and J usage is TRBJ1-3; D call uncertain. Sample: uncultured baseline CD8+ T cells from peripheral blood mononuclear cells (PBMCs). The receptor's source is a male donor with HIV. CDR3: CASSLNLGNTIYF. In nucleotides, the CDR3 is TGTGCCAGCAGCTTAAATTTAGGAAACACCATATATTTT.